This T cell receptor beta chain was obtained from a study of blood T cell repertoires in COVID-19. Turning to the study itself: Collection of acute and convalescent COVID-19 samples took place in the United States, Italy and Spain.

Participants were aged roughly 18 to 95 years, lived in 20 to 25 US areas, and enrolled virtually. Repertoires were generated with immunoSEQ multiplex PCR, while TCRdb's copy carries only in-frame clones and drops some. Of some 380,000 clones listed, 88% are singletons. After removal of 6 bases from V and 1 base from J, the junction contained 5 bases not matched to a gene. The CDR3 is 15 amino acids. Germline V gene sequence: CDR1 SGHAT, CDR2 FQNNGV. Sequenced sample: PBMCs or T cells enriched from blood (not recorded which). This sequence joins TRBV11-2 and TRBJ2-5; TRBD2 matches at 10 bases. The clonotype was recovered from a woman between 40 and 55 years old with acute COVID-19. Here the CDR3 reads CASRVSGGLQETQYF. CDR3 in DNA: TGTGCCAGCAGGGTTAGCGGGGGGCTCCAAGAGACCCAGTACTTC.